A single sample is the source of the 9 T cell receptor beta chains below, sequenced in a study of blood T cell repertoires in COVID-19. Clones were read by immunoSEQ multiplex PCR, and TCRdb kept only the in-frame ones, dropping some. The data show tens of thousands of clones, 70% to 85% seen once. Sequenced sample: peripheral blood. All receptors derive from a man aged 55-75 years with active or convalescent COVID-19.

This chain links TRBV5-1 with TRBJ1-4; D is unresolved. Germline assignment: CDR1 SGHRS and CDR2 YFSETQ. This CDR3 comprises 14 residues. Trimming took off 0 bases at V and 8 bases at J, with 11 bases between the two ends. The CDR3 DNA reads as TGCGCCAGCAGCTTGGATCCAGGATCCGAAAAACTGTTTTTT. Translation gives CASSLDPGSEKLFF.

The gene calls are TRBV2 and TRBJ2-2; TRBD1 matches at 7 bases. The germline gives CDR1 SNHLY, CDR2 FYNNEI. CDR3 size: 13 residues. Trimming cost V 4 bases and J 8 bases; bases outside gene matches: 4. The CDR3 loop reads CASSGDSSGELFF. For the CDR3, the DNA is TGTGCCAGCAGTGGGGACAGTTCAGGGGAGCTGTTTTTT.

The chain is built from TRBV23-1 and TRBJ1-5; D is uncertain. TRBV23-1 is flagged as an ORF with uncertain function. Trimming cost V 6 bases and J 3 bases, with 6 bases left between them. The CDR3 loop spans 12 amino acids. The DNA of the CDR3 is TGCGCCAGCAGCCCAGTCAATCAGCCCCAGCATTTT. Its protein product is CASSPVNQPQHF.

This chain connects TRBV4-1 to TRBJ2-2, with 14 positions matching TRBD2. CDR1 is MGHRA and CDR2 is YSYEKL in the germline V gene. The V segment lost 3 bases and the J segment 4 bases; nucleotides outside the gene matches: 13. This CDR3 region has 20 residues. CDR3 in amino acids: CASSHHIGTSGGVGTGELFF. CDR3 coding DNA: TGCGCCAGCAGCCATCACATCGGGACTAGCGGGGGAGTAGGCACCGGGGAGCTGTTTTTT.

This clone has only a few counts. The V gene is TRBV6-5, the J gene TRBJ1-2; 10 positions match TRBD1. Germline V gene sequence: CDR1 MNHEY, CDR2 SVGAGI. The junction had 6 bases not matched to a gene; V was cut back by 7 bases and J by 4 bases. The CDR3 is 14 amino acids. The CDR3, as DNA: TGTGCCAGCACCCCGGGACAGGGGATCTATGGCTACACCTTC. Its protein is CASTPGQGIYGYTF.

The chain recombines TRBV5-1 with TRBJ1-1; D ambiguous. V was trimmed by 4 bases and J by 2 bases, leaving 9 bases between them. Germline V lookup: CDR1 SGHRS, CDR2 YFSETQ. CDR3 length: 13 amino acids. As DNA, the CDR3 is TGCGCCAGCAGCCGCGGTGATAACACTGAAGCTTTCTTT. Amino acids: CASSRGDNTEAFF.

This chain connects TRBV5-1 to TRBJ2-7, with D possibly TRBD1 on 5 matching bases. V was trimmed by 0 bases and J by 3 bases, leaving 10 bases between them. Per germline, CDR1 SGHRS and CDR2 YFSETQ. This CDR3 is built from 14 residues. CDR3 residues: CASSLGQDIYEQYF. The CDR3 DNA sequence: TGCGCCAGCAGCTTGGGGCAGGACATCTACGAGCAGTACTTC.

This clone was counted between two and nine times. This chain links TRBV5-1 with TRBJ2-1; TRBD2 matches at 11 bases. The germline gives CDR1 SGHRS, CDR2 YFSETQ. The CDR3 loop spans 13 amino acids. V trimming: 5 bases; J trimming: 12 bases; junction bases outside the gene matches: 7. The CDR3 loop reads CASRPTSGGLQFF. The DNA for the CDR3 is TGCGCCAGCAGGCCAACTAGCGGGGGTCTGCAGTTCTTC.

V usage is TRBV5-1 and J usage is TRBJ1-6; possibly TRBD1 for D (6 bases). CDR3 size: 17 residues. Germline loops: CDR1 SGHRS, CDR2 YFSETQ. CDR3 in amino acids: CPPSARGGHLANSPLHF. As DNA, the CDR3 is TGCCCCCCCAGCGCCCGGGGGGGGCACCTCGCTAATTCACCCCTCCACTTT.